The T cell receptor (beta chain) described here comes from a study of vaccination and CD4 T cells after COVID-19. The germline gives CDR1 SEHNR, CDR2 FQNEAQ (reference sequence). This CDR3 contains 12 residues. V was shortened by 5 bases and J by 0 bases, with 5 bases between the two germline ends. The treatment was: 10-day PBMC culture with coronavirus spike peptide pools or control peptides (ViraFEST assay). Sequenced with the Oncomine TCR Beta short-read assay was DNA taken from cultured CD4+ T cells. TCRdb re-called the PCR reads through MiXCR, storing one row per CDR3 protein. The sample holds fewer than 15,000 distinct CDR3 sequences; roughly 30% are singletons and the top ten take 12%. Worth noting for this clonotype: Its antigen is not identified. This CDR3 is missing its conserved last phenylalanine or tryptophan, likely due to a read error.

V gene TRBV7-9 combines with J gene TRBJ2-7; D not certain. This sequence originates from a human donor who had recovered from COVID-19. The source material was CD4+ T cells from blood, cultured in vitro. This chain's CDR3 is CASSPTSYEQYL. The CDR3 coding sequence is TGTGCCAGCAGCCCCACCTCCTACGAGCAGTACCTC.